The source of this T cell receptor (beta chain) is a study of blood T cell repertoires in COVID-19. Background on the study: The origin of the acute and convalescent COVID-19 samples was the United States, Italy and Spain.

Per the germline V gene, CDR1 is LGHNA and CDR2 is YNFKEQ. Trimming cost V 0 bases and J 4 bases; bases outside gene matches: 5. This CDR3 spans 16 amino acids. As originally analysed: Estimates of nucleated cell counts were drawn from the amplification of reference gene primers. The assay was immunoSEQ multiplex PCR, and TCRdb's table has in-frame clones only and misses some. The V and J calls and clone size are taken from that table; D and trimming were inferred from the DNA. The sample includes about 67,000 clones, 85% to 90% seen only once; the top ten take more than 4.5%. The sequenced sample was peripheral blood. This sequence joins TRBV4-2 and TRBJ1-3; TRBD1 matches at 8 bases. The receptor was isolated from a man aged 50 to 59 with active COVID-19. The CDR3 nucleotides are TGTGCCAGCAGCCAAGATCCCGGGACAGGCGGAAACACCATATATTTT. Encoded protein: CASSQDPGTGGNTIYF.